Listed below are T cell receptor beta chains from one sample, sequenced in a study of T cell repertoires in cytomegalovirus infection. TCRdb itself ran the reads through MiXCR, one entry per CDR3 protein. This table holds 95,000 to 150,000 distinct CDR3 sequences, more than 25% found once. These receptors' antigens are unknown. The source was CD8+ T cells from cultured PBMCs, collected from culture after CMV antigen stimulation. The receptors stem from a human donor in good health (CMV status not recorded). Some clones in this sample may be carry-over from other donors' samples. The conserved cysteine and the conserved F or W are not part of the CDR3 here. Where a row states a size, it is once, few, many or the class of an expanded clone; other rows omit it.

TRBJ2-7	once	TRBV5-4	AGERQGGAEQY
TRBJ2-5	many	TRBV6-1	ASSELPEAETQY
TRBJ2-6	.	TRBV28	ASSLQPTSGANVLT
TRBJ1-1	few	TRBV2	ASSDEGVAEAF
TRBJ1-2	few	TRBV7-9	ASSQGEGTTNYGYT
TRBJ2-1	.	TRBV18	ASSPLKNNEQF
TRBJ1-5	.	TRBV4-2	ASSQGAGVDFNQPQH
TRBJ1-3	few	TRBV28	ASSFGGANLGNTIY
TRBJ1-4	.	TRBV11-2	ASSGQDRNNNEKLF
TRBJ2-7	.	TRBV6-6	ASMGLLSYEQY
TRBJ1-6	few	TRBV7-6	ASSLVAGINSPLH
TRBJ2-7	.	TRBV4-2	ASSQESLGYEQY
TRBJ2-1	few	TRBV27	ASSLTLYNEQF
TRBJ1-1	few	TRBV10-3	AITPGQGSTEAF
TRBJ1-4	.	TRBV4-1	ASSRAGANEKLF
TRBJ1-1	once	TRBV28	ASSRSDTEAF
TRBJ1-6	few	TRBV27	ASSQGMALH
TRBJ2-1	.	TRBV6-2/TRBV6-3	ASSYGNEQF
TRBJ2-7	few	TRBV20-1	SADQGPS
TRBJ1-1	.	TRBV3-1	ASSQIQGTEAF
TRBJ2-7	many	TRBV7-8	ASSWTGVYEQY
TRBJ2-3	.	TRBV25-1	ASSEPPGDRADTQY
TRBJ1-5	few	TRBV19	ATRQDYSNQPQH
TRBJ1-4	few	TRBV7-6	ASSFTANEKLF
TRBJ1-1	.	TRBV27	ASSLYGGANTEAF
TRBJ1-1	.	TRBV4-1	ASSQDPEQVADRGRTEAF
TRBJ2-5	few	TRBV18	ASSPGRQETQY
TRBJ2-2	.	TRBV19	ASSIPGGDTGELF
TRBJ2-5	.	TRBV7-2	ASSPGRYQETQY
TRBJ1-2	few	TRBV6-2/TRBV6-3	ASSYQATIFYGYT
TRBJ1-1	.	TRBV10-2	ASNWGGLGTEAF
TRBJ2-2	many	TRBV7-7	ASSATSGGITGELF
TRBJ1-2	few	TRBV15	ATSRDADTYGSGYT
TRBJ2-2	once	TRBV27	ASSLVTGAFTGELF
TRBJ2-7	few	TRBV9	ASSPRGVGYEQY
TRBJ2-7	.	TRBV4-1	ASSQEGVGSEQY
TRBJ2-5	medium-sized	TRBV7-2	ASSRRGAGAQETQY
TRBJ2-3	.	TRBV5-6	ASSPGPGSTDTQY
TRBJ2-7	.	TRBV10-3	AISGGDRELYEQY
TRBJ2-3	.	TRBV7-2	ASGLGTSEAMGYTQY